The entry below gives a single TCR beta chain sequence along with its context. Its antigen remains unknown. The CDR3 length is 14 residues. V lost 5 bases, J lost 5 bases, and 13 bases lay in between. Germline CDR1 and CDR2: SGHNT and YENEEA. The data stem from a study of cytomegalovirus exposure and HLA in healthy donors. The PCR ran on 60 Vbeta and 13 Jbeta primers. Measured with immunoSEQ multiplex PCR; TCRdb has only the in-frame clones, and not every one. The sample shows around 120,000 clones, approximately 80% of them seen only once. Study-wide results and limits: Both high specificity and high sensitivity reportedly marked the classifier's diagnosis of cytomegalovirus status. When a later analysis compared HLA-associated TCR beta chains with equally common others, the HLA-associated chains turned out to be more clonally expanded and to have lower generation probabilities.

Sequencing was performed on PBMCs. The source of this sequence is a girl aged 2 to 10 in good health and CMV-seronegative. The rearrangement links TRBV11-3 to TRBJ2-1; possible D gene TRBD1, 5 bases. CDR3 sequence reads: CASSLWGVDNEQFF. CDR3 bases: TGTGCCAGCAGCCTATGGGGCGTCGACAATGAGCAGTTCTTC. Full variable domain (remainder filled in from reference TRBV11-3 and TRBJ2-1): EAGVVQSPRYKIIEKKQPVAFWCNPISGHNTLYWYLQNLGQGPELLIRYENEEAVDDSQLPKDRFSAERLKGVDSTLKIQPAELGDSAVYLCASSLWGVDNEQFFGPGTRLTVL.